The next 21 T cell receptor beta chains were all read from a single sample in a study of shared clonotypes between healthy human individuals. TCRdb's table, derived via immunoSEQ multiplex PCR, lists solely in-frame clones and lacks some. Among about a million clones listed, approximately 75% were seen once. The sequencing sample was made of memory CD4+ T cells from PBMCs. The subset here: CD45RA-negative fraction. The receptors shown here come from a man between 18 and 29 years old in good health. Some clones in this sample may be carry-over from other donors' samples.

This clone was observed a few times. The V and J genes are TRBV5-1 and TRBJ1-1; 7 positions agree with TRBD1. V shed 3 bases and J 6 bases; nucleotides not matched to a gene: 2. The germline V gene encodes CDR1 SGHRS and CDR2 YFSETQ. The CDR3 extends over 12 amino acids. Here the CDR3 reads CASSSTGSEAFF. The CDR3 nucleotides are TGCGCCAGCAGCTCGACAGGGTCTGAAGCTTTCTTT.

This clone was observed a few times. The CDR3: CASTPGEGNYGYTF. CDR3 sequence (DNA): TGCGCCAGCACACCGGGGGAGGGGAACTATGGCTACACCTTC. The chain uses TRBV5-1 and TRBJ1-2; TRBD1 might be the D (5 bases). CDR1 and CDR2 from the germline V gene are SGHRS and YFSETQ. CDR3 length: 14 residues. Trimming left V 6 bases short and J 2 bases short, with 14 bases between.

The J gene is TRBJ1-2, the V gene TRBV6-1; the D is unclear. V was trimmed by 7 bases and J by 7 bases, leaving 19 bases between them. CDR3 length: 14 amino acids. Germline V gene sequence: CDR1 MNHNS, CDR2 SASEGT. For the CDR3, the DNA is TGTGCCAGCATCCCAATGGGTTTAATGGGTGGCTACACCTTC. Translating gives CASIPMGLMGGYTF.

The chain uses TRBV10-3 and TRBJ2-3, with 9 positions matching TRBD2. Germline trimming cut 6 bases from V and 0 bases from J; bases unmatched to any gene: 10. The germline gives CDR1 ENHRY, CDR2 SYGVKD. The CDR3 has 17 amino acids. The CDR3 bases are TGTGCCATCAGCCAGAGGGCTAGCGGGATGAGCACAGATACGCAGTATTTT. It yields the protein CAISQRASGMSTDTQYF.

The chain carries TRBV7-3 and TRBJ2-1; 7 bases match TRBD1. After removal of 5 bases from V and 8 bases from J, the junction contained 12 bases not matched to a gene. Germline CDR1 is SGHTA and CDR2 is FQGTGA. The CDR3 is made up of 15 amino acids. CDR3 loop: CASSRNPTGAHEQFF. The CDR3 nucleotides read TGTGCCAGCAGCCGAAATCCAACAGGGGCACATGAGCAGTTCTTC. Full variable domain (remainder filled in from reference TRBV7-3 and TRBJ2-1): GAGVSQTPSNKVTEKGKYVELRCDPISGHTALYWYRQSLGQGPEFLIYFQGTGAADDSGLPNDRFFAVRPEGSVSTLKIQRTERGDSAVYLCASSRNPTGAHEQFFGPGTRLTVL.

This clone was detected ten times or more. The V gene is TRBV7-9, the J gene TRBJ2-1; the match to TRBD2 covers 13 bases. This CDR3 spans 17 amino acids. Trimming took 6 bases from V and 9 from J; bases not matched to a gene: 14. From germline, CDR1 is SEHNR and CDR2 FQNEAQ (reference sequence). CDR3 sequence (DNA): TGTGCCAGCAGTTTTACCACCGGGACTAGCGGGATTGGTGAGCAGTTCTTC. Protein sequence: CASSFTTGTSGIGEQFF.

Worth noting for this clone: A junction boundary mismatches the germline segment, possibly from a read error. The chain couples TRBV19 to TRBJ1-2, with unresolved D. The germline V gene has CDR1 LNHDA and CDR2 SQIVND (reference sequence). CDR3 length: 15 residues. DNA for the CDR3: TGTGCCAGTAGCGATAGCGGCCGTCTCATTAAGATGGCCGTCTTC. It encodes CASSDSGRLIKMAVF.

The chain recombines TRBV2 with TRBJ2-7; unclear D gene. The germline V gene has CDR1 SNHLY and CDR2 FYNNEI. The V end lost 6 bases, the J end lost 6 bases, and 9 bases lay between the germline ends. The CDR3 loop spans 11 amino acids. The CDR3 loop is CASRQLGEQYF. The CDR3 bases are TGTGCCAGCAGACAGCTAGGCGAGCAGTACTTC. The full variable domain, with the rest looked up from reference TRBV2 and TRBJ2-7, is EPEVTQTPSHQVTQMGQEVILRCVPISNHLYFYWYRQILGQKVEFLVSFYNNEISEKSEIFDDQFSVERPDGSNFTLKIRSTKLEDSAMYFCASRQLGEQYFGPGTRLTVT.

This chain uses TRBV28 with TRBJ1-2, with D uncertain. Germline loops: CDR1 MDHEN, CDR2 SYDVKM. This CDR3 has 18 amino acids. Deletions cut 2 bases from V and 0 bases from J, with 19 bases between. CDR3 protein: CASSLRSPVGRANYGYTF. CDR3 coding DNA: TGTGCCAGCAGTTTAAGGTCTCCTGTCGGCCGGGCTAACTATGGCTACACCTTC.

The count of this clone is one. In DNA, the CDR3 is TGTGCCAGCGGTAACAGGGGCTCGGACTATGGCTACACCTTC. This codes for CASGNRGSDYGYTF. V is TRBV2 and J is TRBJ1-2; 7 bases match TRBD1. Per germline, CDR1 SNHLY and CDR2 FYNNEI. CDR3 length equals 14 residues. Trimming at V came to 8 bases and at J to 3 bases, leaving 9 bases not matched to a gene.

V usage is TRBV28 and J usage is TRBJ1-1, with D perhaps TRBD1 (5 bases). Germline V gene sequence: CDR1 MDHEN, CDR2 SYDVKM. Trimming cost V 8 bases and J 0 bases, with 13 bases left between them. CDR3 size: 14 residues. The CDR3 nucleotides are TGTGCCAGCTACATGGGGGGAATGAACACTGAAGCTTTCTTT. Encoded protein: CASYMGGMNTEAFF.

The rearrangement uses TRBV10-1 and TRBJ2-7, with a tentative D call TRBD2 (5 bases). Germline lookup yields CDR1 WNHNN and CDR2 SYGVQD (reference sequence). CDR3 length: 15 residues. The germline V and J ends were trimmed by 5 bases and 0 bases, with 14 bases remaining between them. CDR3 region: CASSPDSPSSYEQYF. In DNA form, the CDR3 reads TGCGCCAGCAGTCCGGACTCCCCGAGCTCCTACGAGCAGTACTTC.

The chain employs TRBV9 and TRBJ2-7; D tentatively reads TRBD1 or TRBD2 (5 bases each). This CDR3 has 14 residues. V was pared by 4 bases and J by 6 bases, with 17 bases between. Germline values: CDR1 SGDLS, CDR2 YYNGEE. CDR3 residues: CASSPSGTQREQYF. In DNA, the CDR3 is TGTGCCAGCAGCCCATCCGGGACCCAACGCGAGCAGTACTTC.

The J gene is TRBJ2-1, the V gene TRBV29-1; TRBD1 matches 8 bases. Germline loops: CDR1 SQVTM, CDR2 ANQGSEA. The CDR3 has 12 amino acids. The junction had 4 bases not matched to a gene; V was cut back by 3 bases and J by 9 bases. DNA of the CDR3: TGCAGCGTTGACAGGGGGCAGGTTGAGCAGTTCTTC. The encoded protein is CSVDRGQVEQFF.

This sequence joins TRBV5-6 and TRBJ2-7; TRBD2 matches 7 bases. The CDR3 is made up of 13 amino acids. Looked up from germline, CDR1 is SGHDT and CDR2 is YYEEEE. Germline trimming cut 1 base from V and 7 bases from J; bases unmatched to any gene: 5. CDR3 in amino acids: CASSLPSSGEQYF. The CDR3 DNA follows: TGTGCCAGCAGCTTGCCGTCTAGCGGAGAGCAGTACTTC.

This chain uses TRBV6-5 with TRBJ2-2, with TRBD2 identical over 12 bases. CDR1 and CDR2 (germline): MNHEY, SVGAGI. Losses at the gene ends were 7 bases for V and 8 bases for J; bases not matched to a gene: 5. The CDR3 runs to 14 residues. The CDR3 is CASTRTSGMGELFF. CDR3 bases: TGTGCCAGCACCCGGACTAGCGGGATGGGGGAGCTGTTTTTT.

The gene calls are TRBV7-3 and TRBJ2-4; TRBD2 is a possible D gene (5 bases). Trimming took 5 bases from V and 4 from J, leaving 18 bases between them. Germline V gene data show CDR1 as SGHTA and CDR2 as FQGTGA. This CDR3 is built from 16 residues. For the CDR3, the DNA is TGTGCCAGCAGCCCCACCGCCAAAGGGAGTAAAAACATTCAGTACTTC. It codes for CASSPTAKGSKNIQYF.

V gene TRBV7-9 combines with J gene TRBJ2-2; D is perhaps TRBD1 or TRBD2 (5 bases each). This CDR3 region has 12 residues. The germline V gene has CDR1 SEHNR and CDR2 FQNEAQ (reference sequence). The CDR3 sequence: CAGGRAAGELFF. CDR3 nucleotides: TGTGCTGGGGGACGGGCGGCCGGGGAGCTGTTTTTT.

The genes are TRBV28 and TRBJ2-5, with a possible D match to TRBD1 (8 bases). The CDR3 is 13 amino acids. The ends were cut back, 5 bases at V and 7 bases at J, with 14 bases in the middle. Per the germline V gene, CDR1 is MDHEN and CDR2 is SYDVKM. The CDR3 loop reads CASSPHRGGTQYF. The CDR3 region has the DNA TGTGCCAGCAGTCCCCACAGGGGGGGGACCCAGTACTTC.

The chain's CDR3 is CASSVQGDTGELFF. The CDR3, as DNA: TGTGCCAGCAGCGTTCAGGGAGACACCGGGGAGCTGTTTTTT. The V gene is TRBV9, the J gene TRBJ2-2; D may match TRBD1 or TRBD2 (5 bases each). CDR1 and CDR2 from the germline V gene are SGDLS and YYNGEE. The CDR3 totals 14 residues. V gave up 2 bases and J gave up 3 bases, with 8 bases separating them.

To note about this clone: Other DNA sequences in this specimen translate into the identical CDR3. The chain carries TRBV9 and TRBJ2-5; D is possibly TRBD1 or TRBD2 (5 bases each). Germline CDR1 and CDR2: SGDLS and YYNGEE. The CDR3 length is 13 residues. V gave up 1 base and J gave up 3 bases, with 7 bases separating them. The chain's CDR3 is CASSVRDEETQYF. Written as DNA, the CDR3 is TGTGCCAGCAGCGTAAGGGACGAAGAGACCCAGTACTTC.